Each of the 20 T cell receptor beta chains below was sequenced from the same sample in a study of siplizumab effects on memory and regulatory T cells. The table came from immunoSEQ multiplex PCR; TCRdb's copy has only in-frame clones and leaves some out. The repertoire consists of 97,000 or so clones, with roughly 92% occurring once and the leading ten covering about 1.1%. Sequencing used CD4+ T cells sorted from blood. The source of these receptors is a human donor in good health.

V is TRBV28 and J is TRBJ2-2; D gene unclear. Trimming removed 9 bases at V and 2 bases at J, with 7 bases between. CDR3 length: 12 residues. CDR1 and CDR2 from the germline V gene are MDHEN and SYDVKM. CDR3 residues: CASNRNTGELFF. The CDR3 nucleotides are TGTGCCAGTAACAGAAACACCGGGGAGCTGTTTTTT. The full variable domain, rest sourced from reference TRBV28 and TRBJ2-2, is DVKVTQSSRYLVKRTGEKVFLECVQDMDHENMFWYRQDPGLGLRLIYFSYDVKMKEKGDIPEGYSVSREKKERFSLILESASTNQTSMYLCASNRNTGELFFGEGSRLTVL.

This rearrangement joins TRBV7-8 to TRBJ2-7; D possibly corresponds to TRBD1 (5 bases). Germline-derived CDR1 and CDR2 are SGHVS and FQNEAQ. The V end lost 1 base, the J end lost 4 bases, and 11 bases lay between the germline ends. This CDR3 contains 14 residues. CDR3 sequence (DNA): TGTGCCAGCAGCTTAGGGACAAGGATTTACGAGCAGTACTTC. It codes for CASSLGTRIYEQYF.

The rearrangement joins TRBV18 to TRBJ2-2, with 12 nucleotides matching TRBD2. Germline V gives CDR1 KGHSH, CDR2 LQKENI. This CDR3 is built from 18 residues. J was trimmed by 0 bases and V by 1 base; bases with no gene match: 3. This chain's CDR3 is CASSPRTSGIPNTGELFF. The CDR3 nucleotides read TGTGCCAGCTCACCACGGACTAGCGGGATACCGAACACCGGGGAGCTGTTTTTT. The full variable domain, with the rest looked up from reference TRBV18 and TRBJ2-2, is NAGVMQNPRHLVRRRGQEARLRCSPMKGHSHVYWYRQLPEEGLKFMVYLQKENIIDESGMPKERFSAEFPKEGPSILRIQQVVRGDSAAYFCASSPRTSGIPNTGELFFGEGSRLTVL.

This chain joins TRBV19 and TRBJ1-3; 12 nucleotides line up with TRBD1. Germline CDR1 is LNHDA and CDR2 is SQIVND (reference sequence). The CDR3 length is 19 residues. Trimming at V came to 6 bases and at J to 0 bases, leaving 12 bases not matched to a gene. As DNA, the CDR3 is TGTGCCAGTAGGACCGGGACAGGGGGCAAATGGAGCTCTGGAAACACCATATATTTT. It translates to CASRTGTGGKWSSGNTIYF.

The chain couples TRBV10-3 to TRBJ2-3; 8 bases line up with TRBD1. Germline assignment: CDR1 ENHRY and CDR2 SYGVKD. The CDR3 is made up of 13 amino acids. V trimming: 8 bases; J trimming: 4 bases; junction bases outside the gene matches: 5. CDR3 in DNA: TGTGCCATCGGACAGGGCCTTCCAGATACGCAGTATTTT. This encodes CAIGQGLPDTQYF.

As to this clone: This sample includes further DNA sequences coding for the same CDR3. The chain is built from TRBV7-9 and TRBJ2-7, with D maybe TRBD2 (5 bases). Germline V gives CDR1 SEHNR, CDR2 FQNEAQ (reference sequence). The CDR3 spans 13 residues. The germline V and J ends were trimmed by 5 bases and 5 bases, with 13 bases remaining between them. The CDR3: CASSTQLADEQYF. For the CDR3, the DNA is TGTGCCAGCAGCACCCAGCTAGCTGACGAGCAGTACTTC.

J is TRBJ2-2 and V is TRBV23-1; possible D gene TRBD2, 7 bases. TRBV23-1 is an ORF, with its function uncertain. V lost 3 bases to trimming and J lost 1 base, with 21 bases between them. The CDR3 consists of 19 residues. CDR3 in DNA: TGCGCCAGCAGTCACCCGGACCCCCGGGGGGCAGGGAACACCGGGGAGCTGTTTTTT. Amino acids: CASSHPDPRGAGNTGELFF.

The V call is TRBV4-1, the J call TRBJ2-4; D unclear. Germline CDR1 reads MGHRA; CDR2 reads YSYEKL. The V and J ends lost 1 base and 6 bases respectively, with 10 bases between them. The CDR3 has 14 amino acids. This CDR3 reads CASSQGPRLNIQYF. The CDR3 DNA is TGCGCCAGCAGCCAAGGGCCGCGTTTAAACATTCAGTACTTC.

The chain combines TRBV28 with TRBJ2-7; D gene uncertain. The germline V gene encodes CDR1 MDHEN and CDR2 SYDVKM. The CDR3 contains 13 residues. V gave up 2 bases and J gave up 5 bases, with 10 bases separating them. The DNA of the CDR3 is TGTGCCAGCAGTTTACGAAATCAGGACGAGCAGTACTTC. It yields the protein CASSLRNQDEQYF.

The V gene is TRBV5-1, the J gene TRBJ2-1, with D perhaps matching TRBD2 (5 bases). V lost 0 bases, J lost 0 bases, and 13 bases lay in between. Germline-derived CDR1 and CDR2 are SGHRS and YFSETQ. The CDR3 has 17 residues. This chain's CDR3 is CASSLVQRSFSYNEQFF. The CDR3 DNA reads TGCGCCAGCAGCTTGGTGCAGCGGAGCTTCTCCTACAATGAGCAGTTCTTC.

The chain carries TRBV2 and TRBJ2-2, with 10 nucleotides matching TRBD2. CDR1 is SNHLY and CDR2 is FYNNEI in the germline V gene. V was clipped by 8 bases and J by 7 bases; unmatched bases: 7. This CDR3 spans 14 amino acids. CDR3 region: CASHLAGVGGELFF. Here the CDR3 DNA reads TGTGCCAGCCATCTAGCGGGAGTAGGCGGGGAGCTGTTTTTT. The variable domain in full, with the rest retrieved from reference TRBV2 and TRBJ2-2, is EPEVTQTPSHQVTQMGQEVILRCVPISNHLYFYWYRQILGQKVEFLVSFYNNEISEKSEIFDDQFSVERPDGSNFTLKIRSTKLEDSAMYFCASHLAGVGGELFFGEGSRLTVL.

This clone was recorded only once. V is TRBV10-3 and J is TRBJ2-2; no firm D call. This CDR3 has 12 residues. Germline CDR1 and CDR2: ENHRY and SYGVKD. Trimming took off 5 bases at V and 6 bases at J, with 7 bases between the two ends. CDR3 protein: CAISRNPGELFF. In DNA, the CDR3 is TGTGCCATCAGTCGTAATCCCGGGGAGCTGTTTTTT.

The chain is built from TRBV7-3 and TRBJ2-1, with D perhaps TRBD2 (5 bases). V was pared by 4 bases and J by 6 bases, with 16 bases between. The germline gives CDR1 SGHTA, CDR2 FQGTGA. The CDR3 sequence is 15 residues long. For the CDR3, the DNA is TGTGCCAGCAGCTCACGTACGGGAATAGGCAATGAGCAGTTCTTC. Translated, it gives CASSSRTGIGNEQFF.

This clone was counted only a few times. The chain has TRBV6-1 and TRBJ1-4, with D maybe TRBD1 (5 bases). From germline, CDR1 is MNHNS and CDR2 SASEGT. The CDR3 is 15 residues long. V gave up 6 bases and J gave up 7 bases, with 18 bases separating them. This CDR3 is CASSGGRGWGEKLFF. The CDR3 nucleotides are TGTGCCAGCAGCGGGGGTCGTGGCTGGGGTGAAAAACTGTTTTTT.

The V and J genes are TRBV7-2 and TRBJ1-2; TRBD1 matches 7 bases. This CDR3 has 15 amino acids. The V gene end was trimmed by 4 bases and the J gene end by 4 bases; junction bases not matched to a gene: 9. Germline CDR1 SGHTA, CDR2 FQGNSA. The CDR3 reads CASSSQGGRSYGYTF. Here the CDR3 DNA reads TGTGCCAGCAGCTCCCAGGGGGGGCGGAGCTATGGCTACACCTTC. Looking up the rest from reference TRBV7-2 and TRBJ1-2 gives the full variable domain: GAGVSQSPSNKVTEKGKDVELRCDPISGHTALYWYRQSLGQGLEFLIYFQGNSAPDKSGLPSDRFSAERTGGSVSTLTIQRTQQEDSAVYLCASSSQGGRSYGYTFGSGTRLTVV.

This chain uses TRBV19 with TRBJ1-4; the D gene is possibly TRBD1 (5 bases). CDR1 is LNHDA, CDR2 SQIVND, per germline (reference sequence). The CDR3 is made up of 12 amino acids. V lost 5 bases to trimming and J lost 7 bases, with 8 bases between them. For the CDR3, the DNA is TGTGCCAGTAGTCCTCAGGGTGAAAAACTGTTTTTT. Its protein product is CASSPQGEKLFF.

The chain combines TRBV19 with TRBJ2-7, with 8 bases fitting TRBD1. Trimming cost V 5 bases and J 4 bases; bases outside gene matches: 7. The CDR3 length is 14 residues. The germline V gene has CDR1 LNHDA and CDR2 SQIVND (reference sequence). The CDR3 reads CASSGQGGPYEQYF. The CDR3 DNA follows: TGTGCCAGTAGTGGACAGGGAGGCCCATACGAGCAGTACTTC.

The gene calls are TRBV27 and TRBJ2-7; D perhaps matches TRBD1 (5 bases). Deletions cut 2 bases from V and 5 bases from J, with 13 bases between. Germline CDR1 MNHEY, CDR2 SMNVEV (reference sequence). The CDR3 is 14 residues long. The CDR3 loop reads CASSLRPGLNEQYF. The CDR3 coding sequence is TGTGCCAGCAGTTTAAGGCCAGGGTTGAACGAGCAGTACTTC.

This chain joins TRBV29-1 and TRBJ1-1; D gene ambiguous. The CDR3 contains 14 residues. Germline CDR1 and CDR2: SQVTM and ANQGSEA. The germline V and J ends were trimmed by 7 bases and 2 bases, with 17 bases remaining between them. The CDR3 coding sequence is TGCAGCGCCTCCTTGGGGAGAGGAAACACTGAAGCTTTCTTT. It codes for CSASLGRGNTEAFF.

V is TRBV27 and J is TRBJ2-7; 13 bases are shared with TRBD2. CDR3 length equals 16 residues. The germline gives CDR1 MNHEY, CDR2 SMNVEV (reference sequence). Trimming cost V 6 bases and J 2 bases; bases outside gene matches: 7. The CDR3: CASSLVGTSGAYEQYF. In DNA, the CDR3 is TGTGCCAGCAGCCTCGTAGGGACTAGCGGGGCCTACGAGCAGTACTTC.